This note documents a single TCR beta chain sequence. The entry originates in a study of CD8 T cells in Susac syndrome. Reverse transcription used roughly 0.45 to 1 ug RNA and random hexamers. Using its own MiXCR run on the immunoSEQ multiplex PCR reads, TCRdb lists one record per CDR3 protein. The sample contains roughly 200,000 distinct CDR3 sequences, 85% to 95% of which appear only once. CDR1 and CDR2 from the germline V gene are DFQATT and SNEGSKA (reference sequence). This CDR3 contains 13 residues. Deletions cut 0 bases from V and 7 bases from J, with 10 bases between. This TCR came from a human donor with multiple sclerosis. Source material: CD4+ T cells from PBMCs. The V gene is TRBV20-1, the J gene TRBJ2-1; D is undetermined. CDR3 in amino acids: CSARDSVRNEQFF. The DNA for the CDR3 is TGCAGTGCTAGAGATAGTGTGAGGAATGAGCAGTTCTTC.